The 27 T cell receptor beta chains presented below share a single source sample, sequenced in a study of shared clonotypes between healthy human individuals. Here immunoSEQ multiplex PCR was the method, and the copy in TCRdb shows in-frame clones only, minus some. Among a few million clones listed, 80% to 95% were seen once. Naive-designated CD8 cells lacked CD45RO, were positively enriched for CCR7, and omitted terminally differentiated effector memory CD45RA+ cells. Sequenced: naive CD8+ T cells from PBMCs. These receptor sequences come from a man younger than 35 in good health. Some clones in this sample may be carry-over from other donors' samples.

In this sample, this clone turned up once. The chain couples TRBV28 to TRBJ1-1; D is possibly TRBD1 (5 bases). The length of the CDR3 is 15 residues. Germline V CDR1 and CDR2: MDHEN, SYDVKM. Trimming took 4 bases from V and 4 from J, leaving 16 bases between them. CDR3 coding DNA: TGTGCCAGCAGTTCCCGCAGGGAGTTCGTCACTGAAGCTTTCTTT. Translation: CASSSRREFVTEAFF.

This clone was counted a few times. V is TRBV5-5 and J is TRBJ1-1; D is possibly TRBD1 (6 bases). The germline CDR1 and CDR2 sequences are SGHKS and YYEKEE (reference sequence). This CDR3 has 15 amino acids. V was pared by 5 bases and J by 1 base, with 15 bases between. CDR3 DNA: TGTGCCAGCAGTTCTCGAGGGGGGACGAACACTGAAGCTTTCTTT. Its protein is CASSSRGGTNTEAFF.

This clone was seen just once. One end of the junction does not line up with germline, which may come from a read error. This CDR3 is also generated by other DNA sequences in the sample. The genes are TRBV13 and TRBJ1-1, with a possible D match to TRBD1 (5 bases). Germline-derived CDR1 and CDR2 are PRHDT and FYEKMQ (reference sequence). The CDR3 runs to 13 residues. CDR3 nucleotides: TGTGCCAGCAAAAACAGGTTGAACACTGAGGCTTTCTTT. It translates to CASKNRLNTEAFF.

CDR3 sequence reads: CASSLRTGGEYQETQYF. The CDR3 DNA sequence: TGTGCCAGCAGTTTAAGGACAGGAGGGGAGTACCAAGAGACCCAGTACTTC. V usage is TRBV28 and J usage is TRBJ2-5, with D perhaps TRBD1 (7 bases). This CDR3 comprises 17 residues. V was clipped by 2 bases and J by 0 bases, with 16 bases between them. Germline V gene sequence: CDR1 MDHEN, CDR2 SYDVKM.

The CDR3 is CASKTGVRDYEQYF. The CDR3 coding sequence is TGTGCCAGCAAAACAGGGGTTAGGGACTACGAGCAGTACTTC. V usage is TRBV6-1 and J usage is TRBJ2-7; TRBD1 matches 7 bases. This CDR3 spans 14 amino acids. With 7 bases clipped from V and 3 bases from J, the junction kept 9 bases outside the gene matches. The germline gives CDR1 MNHNS, CDR2 SASEGT.

This CDR3 is CASSLRSENTEAFF. Here the CDR3 DNA reads TGTGCCAGCAGTTTACGGTCGGAGAACACTGAAGCTTTCTTT. This chain uses TRBV28 with TRBJ1-1; D is ambiguous. The CDR3 covers 14 residues. Germline assignment: CDR1 MDHEN and CDR2 SYDVKM. Trimming removed 2 bases at V and 1 base at J, with 8 bases between. The whole variable domain, remainder taken from reference TRBV28 and TRBJ1-1, is DVKVTQSSRYLVKRTGEKVFLECVQDMDHENMFWYRQDPGLGLRLIYFSYDVKMKEKGDIPEGYSVSREKKERFSLILESASTNQTSMYLCASSLRSENTEAFFGQGTRLTVV.

The genes are TRBV28 and TRBJ1-5, with D uncertain. The germline V gene has CDR1 MDHEN and CDR2 SYDVKM. The CDR3 sequence is 13 residues long. V lost 5 bases and J 2 bases, leaving 7 bases between the germline ends. The DNA for the CDR3 is TGTGCCAGCAGTCTAATGGGCAATCAGCCCCAGCATTTT. It encodes CASSLMGNQPQHF.

A note on this clone: Other nucleotide sequences in the sample specify the same CDR3. In DNA form, the CDR3 reads TGCAGTGCTAGAACGGGAGGGGAAGCTTTCTTT. It translates to CSARTGGEAFF. The J gene is TRBJ1-1, the V gene TRBV20-1; D remains unclear. The CDR3 length is 11 residues. Germline CDR1 DFQATT, CDR2 SNEGSKA (reference sequence). Trimming took off 2 bases at V and 8 bases at J, with 9 bases between the two ends.

This sequence joins TRBV2 and TRBJ1-5; possibly TRBD1 for D (6 bases). This CDR3 is built from 12 residues. V shed 7 bases and J shed 4 bases, with 8 bases lying between them. The germline CDR1 and CDR2 sequences are SNHLY and FYNNEI. The CDR3 region is CASKQGNQPQHF. In DNA form, the CDR3 reads TGTGCCAGCAAACAGGGAAATCAGCCCCAGCATTTT.

V and J are TRBV19 and TRBJ2-7; perhaps TRBD1 as D (6 bases). Looked up from germline, CDR1 is LNHDA and CDR2 is SQIVND (reference sequence). V lost 4 bases, J lost 3 bases, and 13 bases lay in between. The length of the CDR3 is 14 residues. The CDR3 spells CASSNDRNRYEQYF. The CDR3 DNA follows: TGTGCCAGTAGTAACGACAGGAATCGCTACGAGCAGTACTTC.

The chain joins TRBV7-9 to TRBJ2-7; 7 bases align to TRBD1. The CDR3 spans 14 residues. Germline CDR1 SEHNR, CDR2 FQNEAQ (reference sequence). With 6 bases clipped from V and 1 base from J, the junction kept 6 bases outside the gene matches. CDR3 nucleotides: TGTGCCAGCAGACCGACAGGGAATTCCTACGAGCAGTACTTC. This translates into CASRPTGNSYEQYF.

The V and J genes are TRBV2 and TRBJ2-3; weak D call: TRBD2 (5 bases). Trimming took off 3 bases at V and 2 bases at J, with 12 bases between the two ends. CDR1 SNHLY and CDR2 FYNNEI come from the germline V gene. This CDR3 has 15 residues. The CDR3 DNA reads TGTGCCAGCAGTGAGTCGGGAAGGGTCACAGATACGCAGTATTTT. Translating it yields CASSESGRVTDTQYF.

The chain uses TRBV1 and TRBJ2-7; the D call of TRBD2 is as the table states it, not checked on the DNA. TRBV1 constitutes a pseudogene. The CDR3 is made up of 15 amino acids. CDR3: CTSSPPQRRHREQYF. DNA for the CDR3: TGCACCAGCAGCCCCCCTCAGCGACGCCATCGCGAGCAGTACTTC.

The V call is TRBV4-1, the J call TRBJ2-1, with D unclear. Trimming pared 0 bases from V and 3 bases from J, leaving 15 bases between. Per germline, CDR1 MGHRA and CDR2 YSYEKL. The CDR3 loop spans 17 amino acids. This chain's CDR3 is CASSQDLEVSYYNEQFF. In DNA form, the CDR3 reads TGCGCCAGCAGCCAAGATCTGGAAGTTAGTTACTACAATGAGCAGTTCTTC.

The rearrangement links TRBV27 to TRBJ2-7; no clear D gene. Trimming removed 6 bases at V and 0 bases at J, with 9 bases between. The CDR3 runs to 13 residues. The V gene's germline CDR1 is MNHEY and CDR2 SMNVEV (reference sequence). Here the CDR3 reads CASSSRLSYEQYF. The CDR3 bases are TGTGCCAGCAGCTCCAGGCTCTCCTACGAGCAGTACTTC.

V is TRBV9 and J is TRBJ2-5; D remains ambiguous. The CDR3 sequence is 13 residues long. Germline CDR1 and CDR2: SGDLS and YYNGEE. V was trimmed by 6 bases and J by 1 base, leaving 10 bases between them. CDR3 bases: TGTGCCAGCAATACGGGCGGCCAAGAGACCCAGTACTTC. Encoded protein: CASNTGGQETQYF.

V gene TRBV6-5 combines with J gene TRBJ2-7; 7 bases are shared with TRBD1. Per germline, CDR1 MNHEY and CDR2 SVGAGI. V lost 5 bases to trimming and J lost 0 bases; unmatched junction nucleotides: 4. This CDR3 is built from 14 residues. The CDR3 sequence is CASSHRGFSYEQYF. The CDR3 DNA follows: TGTGCCAGCAGTCACAGGGGTTTCTCCTACGAGCAGTACTTC.

The genes are TRBV7-9 and TRBJ1-2; 10 positions match TRBD1. V lost 2 bases and J lost 5; bases outside the gene matches: 5. CDR1 SEHNR and CDR2 FQNEAQ come from the germline V gene (reference sequence). This CDR3 has 15 amino acids. The CDR3 loop reads CASSLSDRGPYGYTF. The CDR3, as DNA: TGTGCCAGCAGCTTAAGTGACAGGGGGCCGTATGGCTACACCTTC.

This rearrangement joins TRBV6-1 to TRBJ2-1, with TRBD1 matching 7 bases. Germline CDR1 MNHNS, CDR2 SASEGT. With V trimmed by 4 bases and J by 4 bases, 7 bases remained unmatched. This CDR3 is 15 amino acids long. CDR3 coding DNA: TGTGCCAGCAGTGGCAAGACAGGGTATTACAATGAGCAGTTCTTC. As protein: CASSGKTGYYNEQFF.

This clone showed up just once. This sequence joins TRBV10-3 and TRBJ2-7; D is perhaps TRBD1 (6 bases). Trimming pared 3 bases from V and 0 bases from J, leaving 15 bases between. Germline CDR1 and CDR2: ENHRY and SYGVKD. The CDR3 consists of 16 residues. The CDR3 region is CAISDPLDSYSYEQYF. Here the CDR3 DNA reads TGTGCCATCAGTGACCCCTTGGACAGCTACTCCTACGAGCAGTACTTC.

This clone came up once. The V and J genes are TRBV6-5 and TRBJ1-1; TRBD1 matches at 9 bases. With V trimmed by 5 bases and J by 1 base, 5 bases remained unmatched. The CDR3 is 15 amino acids. The germline V gene has CDR1 MNHEY and CDR2 SVGAGI. The chain's CDR3 is CASSNRQGGNTEAFF. As DNA, the CDR3 is TGTGCCAGCAGTAACCGACAGGGGGGGAACACTGAAGCTTTCTTT.

V is TRBV7-3 and J is TRBJ2-1; 13 nucleotides align to TRBD2. This CDR3 has 20 residues. Looked up from germline, CDR1 is SGHTA and CDR2 is FQGTGA. V dropped 5 bases and J dropped 9; count of bases not matched to a gene: 22. As DNA, the CDR3 is TGTGCCAGCAGCCTACCTTTGGGAGGCCGGACTAGCGGGAGTTCGGCTGAGCAGTTCTTC. Translating it yields CASSLPLGGRTSGSSAEQFF.

This clone occurred once. The genes are TRBV30 and TRBJ2-7; 9 bases match TRBD2. The junction had 16 bases not matched to a gene; V was cut back by 4 bases and J by 3 bases. The length of the CDR3 is 17 residues. The germline V gene encodes CDR1 GTSNPN and CDR2 SVGIG (reference sequence). The DNA for the CDR3 is TGTGCCTGGAAAGGGCTTACAAAACTAGCGGGCGTCTACGAGCAGTACTTC. This encodes CAWKGLTKLAGVYEQYF. Complete variable domain (other parts from reference TRBV30 and TRBJ2-7): SQTIHQWPATLVQPVGSPLSLECTVEGTSNPNLYWYRQAAGRGLQLLFYSVGIGQISSEVPQNLSASRPQDRQFILSSKKLLLSDSGFYLCAWKGLTKLAGVYEQYFGPGTRLTVT.

This clone appeared once. The CDR3 DNA follows: TGTGCCAGCAGCTTAGCGCTAACCTTGTCTGAGCAGTACTTC. This translates into CASSLALTLSEQYF. The genes are TRBV7-2 and TRBJ2-7; D remains ambiguous. The CDR3 is 14 amino acids. Trimming shortened V by 0 bases and J by 7 bases, and 13 bases separated the two germline ends. The germline gives CDR1 SGHTA, CDR2 FQGNSA.

For this clone: Distinct nucleotide sequences in the sample also encode this CDR3. V and J are TRBV9 and TRBJ1-2; D is uncertain. The CDR3 loop spans 14 amino acids. Per germline, CDR1 SGDLS and CDR2 YYNGEE. The germline V and J ends were trimmed by 0 bases and 2 bases, with 8 bases remaining between them. The CDR3 DNA reads TGTGCCAGCAGCGTAGATGGGAGAAACTATGGCTACACCTTC. It translates to CASSVDGRNYGYTF.

V and J are TRBV9 and TRBJ2-3; 14 nucleotides match TRBD2. V dropped 4 bases and J dropped 5; count of bases not matched to a gene: 15. This CDR3 has 19 residues. Germline V lookup: CDR1 SGDLS, CDR2 YYNGEE. The CDR3 DNA follows: TGTGCCAGCAGCTCCCTCCCCGGGGGACTAGCGGGAGTCGTAGATACGCAGTATTTT. Its translation is CASSSLPGGLAGVVDTQYF.

V gene TRBV7-9 combines with J gene TRBJ2-5; D remains unclear. The germline CDR1 and CDR2 sequences are SEHNR and FQNEAQ (reference sequence). Trimming shortened V by 7 bases and J by 4 bases, and 13 bases separated the two germline ends. The CDR3 extends over 13 amino acids. The CDR3 region has the DNA TGTGCCAGCATCCCTTTGGGGTTAGAGACCCAGTACTTC. Its translation is CASIPLGLETQYF.